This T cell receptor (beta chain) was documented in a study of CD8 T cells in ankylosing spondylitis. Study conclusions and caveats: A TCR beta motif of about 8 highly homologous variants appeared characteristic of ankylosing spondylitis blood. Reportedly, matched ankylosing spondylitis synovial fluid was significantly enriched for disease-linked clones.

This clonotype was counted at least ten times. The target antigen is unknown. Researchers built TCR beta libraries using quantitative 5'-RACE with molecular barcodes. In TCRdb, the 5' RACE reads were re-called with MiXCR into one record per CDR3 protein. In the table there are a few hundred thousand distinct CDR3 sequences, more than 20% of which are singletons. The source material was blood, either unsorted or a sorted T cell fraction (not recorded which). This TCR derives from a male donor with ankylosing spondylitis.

CDR3 DNA: TGCGCCAGCGTACCGACTAGCGGGTCCTACGAGCAGTACTTC. Its translation is CASVPTSGSYEQYF. V usage is TRBV5-1 and J usage is TRBJ2-7, with 10 bases lining up with TRBD2. The CDR3 contains 14 residues. The V gene's germline CDR1 is SGHRS and CDR2 YFSETQ. V shed 7 bases and J 1 base; nucleotides not matched to a gene: 5.